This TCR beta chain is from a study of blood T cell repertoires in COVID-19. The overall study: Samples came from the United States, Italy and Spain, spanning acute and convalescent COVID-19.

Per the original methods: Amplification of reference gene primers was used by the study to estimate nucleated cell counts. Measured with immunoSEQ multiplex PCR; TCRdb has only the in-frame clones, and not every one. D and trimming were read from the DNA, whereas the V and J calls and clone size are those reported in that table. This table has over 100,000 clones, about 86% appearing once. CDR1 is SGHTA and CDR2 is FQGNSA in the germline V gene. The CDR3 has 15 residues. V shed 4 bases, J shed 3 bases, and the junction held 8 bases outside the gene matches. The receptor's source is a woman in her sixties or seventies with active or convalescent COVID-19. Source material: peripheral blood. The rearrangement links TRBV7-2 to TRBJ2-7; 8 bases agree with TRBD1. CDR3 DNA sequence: TGTGCCAGCAGCTACGGACAGGGTACCTTCTACGAGCAGTACTTC. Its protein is CASSYGQGTFYEQYF.